The T cell receptor beta chain under discussion was sequenced for a study of patients and donors after allogeneic stem cell transplantation. The CDR3 loop spans 13 amino acids. Per the germline V gene, CDR1 is MNHNS and CDR2 is SASEGT. Trimming removed 7 bases from V and 4 bases from J; junction bases left unmatched: 1. From the RT-PCR reads, TCRdb called clonotypes with MiXCR, one entry per CDR3 protein. The sample carries 37,000 or so distinct CDR3 sequences, 25% to 40% recorded once. The clonotype originates from a human donor who was either an allogeneic HSCT recipient or a stem cell or donor lymphocyte infusion donor (not recorded which). It is not recorded whose cells these are; they may come from a transplant donor. Sample: blood, either unsorted or a sorted T cell fraction (not recorded which). V gene TRBV6-1 combines with J gene TRBJ2-1; 10 bases are a match to TRBD2. CDR3 loop: CASILAGYNEQFF. CDR3 sequence (DNA): TGTGCCAGCATACTAGCGGGGTACAATGAGCAGTTCTTC.